The 27 T cell receptor beta chains listed next were all sequenced from one sample in a study of blood T cells in healthy people across ages. A sample-barcoded 5' primer and a J-beta primer mix were used in a second PCR of roughly 7 to 12 cycles. TCRdb recomputed calls from the 5' RACE reads with MiXCR, one row per CDR3 protein. Of approximately 780,000 distinct CDR3 sequences listed, about 26% are singletons. These data were also filed under a second study, of T cells of mothers and their children.

What was sequenced was blood. The receptors come from a boy between 10 and 17 years old in good health.

This clonotype has a handful of counts. V is TRBV3-1 and J is TRBJ1-4; no clear D gene. Trimming cost V 5 bases and J 3 bases, with 7 bases left between them. The V gene's germline CDR1 is LGHDT and CDR2 YNNKEL (reference sequence). The CDR3 is 13 amino acids. DNA of the CDR3: TGTGCCAGCAGCACAGCCTCTAATGAAAAACTGTTTTTT. It specifies CASSTASNEKLFF.

The rearrangement links TRBV3-1 to TRBJ2-6; no clear D gene. Germline V gives CDR1 LGHDT, CDR2 YNNKEL (reference sequence). The CDR3 spans 17 residues. Between the trimmed V and J ends, which lost 1 base and 4 bases, there was a span of 14 bases. The CDR3 DNA is TGTGCCAGCAGCCAAGCATCCGCCTTGGGGGGGGCCAACGTCCTGACTTTC. Translation: CASSQASALGGANVLTF. Full variable domain (outside the CDR3, taken from reference TRBV3-1 and TRBJ2-6): DTAVSQTPKYLVTQMGNDKSIKCEQNLGHDTMYWYKQDSKKFLKIMFSYNNKELIINETVPNRFSPKSPDKAHLNLHINSLELGDSAVYFCASSQASALGGANVLTFGAGSRLTVL.

The chain links TRBV6-1 to TRBJ2-4; the D gene is possibly TRBD2 (6 bases). With 3 bases removed from V and 1 base from J, the gap between germline ends came to 7 bases. CDR1 and CDR2 (germline): MNHNS, SASEGT. There are 14 residues in the CDR3. Written as DNA, the CDR3 is TGTGCCAGCAGTGATGGGGGGGCCAAAAACATTCAGTACTTC. Translating it yields CASSDGGAKNIQYF.

The chain is built from TRBV9 and TRBJ2-1; D is perhaps TRBD2 (5 bases). Trimming removed 1 base from V and 9 bases from J, with 8 bases in between. The length of the CDR3 is 12 residues. CDR1 is SGDLS, CDR2 YYNGEE, per germline. The CDR3 DNA is TGTGCCAGCAGCGTAAGAGGAGGTGAGCAGTTCTTC. This codes for CASSVRGGEQFF.

This clonotype appeared once. The gene calls are TRBV5-1 and TRBJ2-6; the match to TRBD1 covers 8 bases. The CDR3 contains 15 residues. After removal of 4 bases from V and 11 bases from J, the junction contained 11 bases not matched to a gene. The germline gives CDR1 SGHRS, CDR2 YFSETQ. This chain's CDR3 is CASSVGDRQLDVLTF. CDR3 nucleotide sequence: TGCGCCAGCAGCGTGGGGGACAGGCAACTCGACGTCCTGACTTTC.

This clonotype was found a few times. CDR3 residues: CASSSGRAGELRAYEQYF. Written as DNA, the CDR3 is TGTGCCAGCAGCTCCGGGAGGGCGGGGGAACTTAGAGCCTACGAGCAGTACTTC. This chain joins TRBV13 and TRBJ2-5; 8 positions agree with TRBD2. The J call is uncertain, as TRBJ2-7 better fits the DNA end. Germline loops: CDR1 PRHDT, CDR2 FYEKMQ (reference sequence). This CDR3 is built from 18 residues.

The V call is TRBV20-1, the J call TRBJ2-3, with D perhaps TRBD1 (5 bases). This CDR3 has 15 residues. The germline gives CDR1 DFQATT, CDR2 SNEGSKA (reference sequence). Trimming removed 0 bases at V and 4 bases at J, with 14 bases between. The CDR3 is CSARERQGSPDTQYF. The CDR3 DNA reads as TGCAGTGCTAGAGAGAGGCAGGGTAGCCCAGATACGCAGTATTTT.

CDR3 coding DNA: TGTGCCAGCAGTTTAGGGAGAAGACACTCCGAGCAGTACTTC. Encoded protein: CASSLGRRHSEQYF. V and J are TRBV27 and TRBJ2-7; possible D gene TRBD2, 5 bases. Germline assignment: CDR1 MNHEY and CDR2 SMNVEV (reference sequence). The CDR3 has 14 amino acids. The V gene lost 2 bases and the J gene lost 6 bases, with 14 bases spanning the gap.

This clonotype was detected a few times. The gene calls are TRBV9 and TRBJ2-5; D is perhaps TRBD2 (6 bases). V lost 0 bases, J lost 5 bases, and 23 bases lay in between. Per the germline V gene, CDR1 is SGDLS and CDR2 is YYNGEE. The CDR3 extends over 18 amino acids. The CDR3 nucleotides read TGTGCCAGCAGCGTAGCTACGTGGGGCCAGGCCGGAGGGGAGACCCAGTACTTC. This gives the protein CASSVATWGQAGGETQYF.

The chain is built from TRBV5-1 and TRBJ2-1; D is unresolved. The J call may be mistaken, given a closer DNA end match to TRBJ2-5. Germline V lookup: CDR1 SGHRS, CDR2 YFSETQ. This CDR3 has 14 amino acids. The chain's CDR3 is CASSLRAPGETQYF. CDR3 DNA sequence: TGCGCCAGCAGCTTGAGGGCCCCCGGAGAGACCCAGTACTTC.

Points on this clonotype: Because the CDR3 is missing its conserved closing phenylalanine or tryptophan, this is likely a read error. V gene TRBV7-9 combines with J gene TRBJ1-4, with D uncertain. The germline gives CDR1 SEHNR, CDR2 FQNEAQ (reference sequence). The CDR3 is made up of 14 amino acids. Trimming cost V 2 bases and J 8 bases, with 12 bases left between them. DNA for the CDR3: TGTGCCAGCAGCTTAACCCCGACAAAGGAAAAACTGTTTTCT. Translation: CASSLTPTKEKLFS.

The genes are TRBV7-9 and TRBJ2-5; unclear D gene. The tail of the sequence fits TRBJ2-7 better, so the J call may be wrong. The CDR3 consists of 13 residues. The germline V gene encodes CDR1 SEHNR and CDR2 FQNEAQ (reference sequence). The CDR3 sequence: CASSLLVRNEQYF. The CDR3 nucleotides are TGTGCCAGCAGCTTATTAGTCCGGAACGAGCAGTACTTC.

The CDR3 DNA sequence: TGCAGCGTTGAAGATGCCAGGACTAGCACCTACAATGAGCAGTTCTTC. This codes for CSVEDARTSTYNEQFF. The chain combines TRBV29-1 with TRBJ2-1; 8 bases are a match to TRBD2. In germline, CDR1 is SQVTM, CDR2 ANQGSEA. The CDR3 loop spans 16 amino acids. V gave up 0 bases and J gave up 2 bases; unmatched junction bases: 6.

The V call is TRBV28, the J call TRBJ1-5, with D tentatively TRBD1 (5 bases). Germline CDR1 and CDR2: MDHEN and SYDVKM. The CDR3 consists of 12 residues. V was pared by 8 bases and J by 6 bases, with 11 bases between. In nucleotides, the CDR3 is TGTGCCAGCCTCTTAACAGGTCAGCCCCAGCATTTT. This codes for CASLLTGQPQHF.

The chain couples TRBV6-6 to TRBJ2-7; 8 bases agree with TRBD2. Germline V gene lookup returns CDR1 MNHNY and CDR2 SVGAGI (reference sequence). The CDR3 is 13 amino acids. J lost 7 bases, V lost 8 bases, and 10 bases had no gene match. The DNA of the CDR3 is TGTGCCAGCGTAGGCGGGGGGTTAGGAGAGCAGTACTTC. This translates into CASVGGGLGEQYF.

The rearrangement uses TRBV20-1 and TRBJ1-1; D not certain. V dropped 7 bases and J dropped 7 bases, with 13 bases sitting between them. Germline CDR1 is DFQATT and CDR2 is SNEGSKA (reference sequence). This CDR3 is built from 11 residues. CDR3 region: CSDKVSGEAFF. CDR3 sequence (DNA): TGCAGTGACAAGGTGTCAGGTGAAGCTTTCTTT.

By share, this clonotype ranks as medium-sized. This CDR3 reads CASSISGGAETDTQYF. The CDR3 nucleotides are TGTGCCAGCTCCATATCAGGGGGTGCAGAGACAGATACGCAGTATTTT. The chain links TRBV18 to TRBJ2-3; TRBD1 aligns across 7 bases. V was pared by 6 bases and J by 3 bases, with 12 bases of the junction left unmatched. CDR1 KGHSH and CDR2 LQKENI come from the germline V gene. CDR3 length: 16 amino acids.

This clonotype was picked up a small number of times. This chain uses TRBV29-1 with TRBJ1-2; maybe TRBD1 (5 bases). The ends were cut back, 4 bases at V and 3 bases at J, with 12 bases in the middle. The CDR3 totals 13 residues. Germline V lookup: CDR1 SQVTM, CDR2 ANQGSEA. DNA for the CDR3: TGCAGCGTTGGCCTGGGGGAGCACTATGGCTACACCTTC. The encoded protein is CSVGLGEHYGYTF.

The V call is TRBV4-1, the J call TRBJ1-6; D not certain. V shed 0 bases and J shed 5 bases, with 8 bases lying between them. This CDR3 is 15 amino acids long. Germline lookup yields CDR1 MGHRA and CDR2 YSYEKL. In DNA, the CDR3 is TGCGCCAGCAGCCAAGAGGCGAGTAATAATTCACCCCTCCACTTT. Amino acid sequence: CASSQEASNNSPLHF.

This clonotype was picked up one time. The rearrangement uses TRBV7-2 and TRBJ2-7; tentative D call: TRBD2 (6 bases). CDR3 size: 15 residues. V was pared by 2 bases and J by 2 bases, with 13 bases between. Germline V gene sequence: CDR1 SGHTA, CDR2 FQGNSA. The CDR3 protein is CASSLQRESTYEQYF. CDR3 sequence (DNA): TGTGCCAGCAGCTTACAACGGGAGAGTACCTACGAGCAGTACTTC.

This clonotype showed up just a few times. The V and J genes are TRBV12-3 or TRBV12-4 and TRBJ2-7; possibly TRBD1 or TRBD2 for D (5 bases each). The CDR3 runs 13 residues. V was shortened by 0 bases and J by 6 bases, with 9 bases between the two germline ends. CDR3 bases: TGTGCCAGCAGTTTAGCGCCGAGGGGCGAGCAGTACTTC. This codes for CASSLAPRGEQYF.

V and J are TRBV29-1 and TRBJ2-7; TRBD2 is a possible D gene (5 bases). This CDR3 is 12 amino acids long. V was shortened by 4 bases and J by 3 bases, with 10 bases between the two germline ends. Germline V gene data show CDR1 as SQVTM and CDR2 as ANQGSEA. This chain's CDR3 is CSVGGSVYEQYF. DNA of the CDR3: TGCAGCGTTGGGGGTAGCGTCTACGAGCAGTACTTC.

This clonotype was counted a few times. The chain links TRBV6-5 to TRBJ2-2, with 10 positions matching TRBD2. V was pared by 0 bases and J by 4 bases, with 11 bases of the junction left unmatched. Germline CDR1 reads MNHEY; CDR2 reads SVGAGI. The CDR3 length is 19 residues. This CDR3 reads CASSYSASGGQSVTGELFF. DNA of the CDR3: TGTGCCAGCAGTTACTCGGCTAGCGGGGGACAATCAGTCACCGGGGAGCTGTTTTTT.

The rearrangement joins TRBV29-1 to TRBJ2-5, with D perhaps TRBD1 (6 bases). V lost 7 bases and J 0 bases, leaving 12 bases between the germline ends. There are 13 residues in the CDR3. Germline V CDR1 and CDR2: SQVTM, ANQGSEA. The CDR3 DNA reads TGCAGCGCCTCTCCAGGGGACCAAGAGACCCAGTACTTC. Amino acid sequence: CSASPGDQETQYF.

This clonotype has just a few counts. This sequence joins TRBV30 and TRBJ2-2; unclear D gene. This CDR3 comprises 15 residues. With 3 bases removed from V and 0 bases from J, the gap between germline ends came to 11 bases. The germline gives CDR1 GTSNPN, CDR2 SVGIG (reference sequence). The CDR3 DNA follows: TGTGCCTGGAGCGGAGTTTCCGCGAACACCGGGGAGCTGTTTTTT. Amino acid sequence: CAWSGVSANTGELFF.

The chain links TRBV20-1 to TRBJ1-2; TRBD1 is a possible D gene (6 bases). V gave up 3 bases and J gave up 8 bases, with 28 bases separating them. Germline CDR1 is DFQATT and CDR2 is SNEGSKA (reference sequence). This CDR3 is 17 amino acids long. The DNA for the CDR3 is TGCAGTGCTAGCCCAAGTAGAGGACAGTCTCAGCCCGTGGGCTACACCTTC. Translated: CSASPSRGQSQPVGYTF.

The chain joins TRBV11-2 to TRBJ2-5; D is unclear. TRBJ2-1 explains the end of the DNA better; the J call may be wrong. Germline V gene sequence: CDR1 SGHAT, CDR2 FQNNGV. CDR3 size: 12 residues. CDR3: CASSRPRNEQFF. The DNA of the CDR3 is TGTGCCAGCAGCCGGCCCCGCAATGAGCAGTTCTTC.